The 6 T cell receptor beta chains in this list originate from one sample, sequenced in a study of T cell changes during pregnancy in multiple sclerosis. Profiling relied on immunoSEQ multiplex PCR, and the TCRdb table lists in-frame clones only, not all of them. The data contain tens of thousands of clones, roughly nine tenths of them singletons. This specimen was CD8+ T cells from peripheral blood mononuclear cells, taken in the second trimester of pregnancy. The origin of the receptors is a female donor with multiple sclerosis, enrolled in a pregnancy study.

This chain connects TRBV5-1 to TRBJ2-5; 7 bases fit TRBD1. The length of the CDR3 is 14 residues. The J segment lost 3 bases and the V segment lost 4 bases, leaving 6 bases of the junction unmatched. Germline V gives CDR1 SGHRS, CDR2 YFSETQ. The CDR3 nucleotides read TGCGCCAGCAGCCCGCGACAGGGAAAAGAGACCCAGTACTTC. Translation gives CASSPRQGKETQYF.

The chain recombines TRBV9 with TRBJ2-7; 9 bases are shared with TRBD1. The V and J ends lost 3 bases and 5 bases, in that order; junction bases with no gene match: 9. This CDR3 region has 15 residues. Per the germline V gene, CDR1 is SGDLS and CDR2 is YYNGEE. CDR3 sequence (DNA): TGTGCCAGCAGCGGCCCCCGGGACAGGGACCACGAGCAGTACTTC. Residues: CASSGPRDRDHEQYF.

The rearrangement links TRBV27 to TRBJ2-1; D is unresolved. The ends were cut back, 8 bases at V and 5 bases at J, with 19 bases in the middle. The CDR3 has 15 residues. Germline CDR1 and CDR2: MNHEY and SMNVEV (reference sequence). The CDR3 DNA reads TGTGCCAGCGTTACGTGGGCCGGAACCCACAATGAGCAGTTCTTC. Translation gives CASVTWAGTHNEQFF.

This chain links TRBV5-1 with TRBJ2-1; 10 nucleotides match TRBD2. J gave up 7 bases and V 2 bases, and 12 bases lay outside the gene matches. This CDR3 is 17 amino acids long. Germline CDR1 and CDR2: SGHRS and YFSETQ. CDR3 coding DNA: TGCGCCAGCAGCTTACCGACCGGGACTAGCGTTTGGAATGAGCAGTTCTTC. This codes for CASSLPTGTSVWNEQFF.

The chain links TRBV29-1 to TRBJ2-7; TRBD2 aligns across 16 bases. Germline CDR1 is SQVTM and CDR2 is ANQGSEA. This CDR3 spans 18 amino acids. V was pared by 7 bases and J by 5 bases, with 17 bases of the junction left unmatched. The CDR3, as DNA: TGCAGCGCCCGATCCGGGACTAGCGGGGGGGGAAAATCTAACGAGCAGTACTTC. Translation: CSARSGTSGGGKSNEQYF.

The genes are TRBV7-2 and TRBJ2-7; D remains ambiguous. The V end was cut by 1 base, the J end by 0 bases, with 13 bases between. CDR1 is SGHTA, CDR2 FQGNSA, per germline. The CDR3 has 16 amino acids. Here the CDR3 DNA reads TGTGCCAGCAGCTTAGTTTCCAGGCCATACTCCTACGAGCAGTACTTC. Residues: CASSLVSRPYSYEQYF. The full variable domain, in which reference TRBV7-2 and TRBJ2-7 provide the parts outside the CDR3, is GAGVSQSPSNKVTEKGKDVELRCDPISGHTALYWYRQSLGQGLEFLIYFQGNSAPDKSGLPSDRFSAERTGGSVSTLTIQRTQQEDSAVYLCASSLVSRPYSYEQYFGPGTRLTVT.